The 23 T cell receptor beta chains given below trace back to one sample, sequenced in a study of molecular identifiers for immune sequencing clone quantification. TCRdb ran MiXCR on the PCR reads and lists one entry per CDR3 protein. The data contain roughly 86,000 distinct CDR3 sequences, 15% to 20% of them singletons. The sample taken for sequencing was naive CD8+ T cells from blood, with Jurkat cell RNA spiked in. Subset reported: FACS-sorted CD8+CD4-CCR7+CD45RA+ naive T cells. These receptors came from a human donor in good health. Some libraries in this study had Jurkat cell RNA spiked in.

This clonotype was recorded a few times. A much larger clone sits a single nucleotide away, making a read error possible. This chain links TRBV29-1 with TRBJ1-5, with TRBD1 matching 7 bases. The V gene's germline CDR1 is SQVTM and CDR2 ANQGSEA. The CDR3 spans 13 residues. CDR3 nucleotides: TGCGGCGTTGGTACAGGGGCCGATCAGCCCCAGCATTTT. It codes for CGVGTGADQPQHF.

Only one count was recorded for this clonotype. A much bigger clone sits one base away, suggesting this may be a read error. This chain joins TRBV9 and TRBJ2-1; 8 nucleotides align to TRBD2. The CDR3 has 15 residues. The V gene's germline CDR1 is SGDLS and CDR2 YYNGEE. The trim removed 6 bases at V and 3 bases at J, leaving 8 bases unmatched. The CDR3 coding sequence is TGTGCCAGCATCCCGGGGGGGGCATACTACAATGAGCAGTTCTTC. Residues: CASIPGGAYYNEQFF. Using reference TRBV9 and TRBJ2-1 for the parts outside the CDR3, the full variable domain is DSGVTQTPKHLITATGQRVTLRCSPRSGDLSVYWYQQSLDQGLQFLIQYYNGEERAKGNILERFSAQQFPDLHSELNLSSLELGDSALYFCASIPGGAYYNEQFFGPGTRLTVL.

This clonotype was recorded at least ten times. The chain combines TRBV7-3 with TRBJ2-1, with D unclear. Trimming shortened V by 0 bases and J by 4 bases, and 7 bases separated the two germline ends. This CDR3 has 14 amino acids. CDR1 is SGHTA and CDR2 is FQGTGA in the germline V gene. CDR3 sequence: CASSLTSGYNEQFF. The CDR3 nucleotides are TGTGCCAGCAGCTTAACGAGTGGTTACAATGAGCAGTTCTTC.

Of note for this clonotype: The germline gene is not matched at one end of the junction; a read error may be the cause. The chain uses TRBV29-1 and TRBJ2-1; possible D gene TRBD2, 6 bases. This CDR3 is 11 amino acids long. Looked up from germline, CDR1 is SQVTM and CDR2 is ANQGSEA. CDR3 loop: CSVEVSGGRIF. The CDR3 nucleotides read TGCAGCGTTGAAGTGTCCGGGGGAAGAATCTTC.

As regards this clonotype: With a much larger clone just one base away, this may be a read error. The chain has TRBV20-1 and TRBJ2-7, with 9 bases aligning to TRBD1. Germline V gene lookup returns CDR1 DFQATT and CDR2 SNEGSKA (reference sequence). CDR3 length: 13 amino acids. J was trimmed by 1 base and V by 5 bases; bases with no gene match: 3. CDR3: CSASDRGSYEQYF. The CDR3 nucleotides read TGCAGTGCTTCCGACAGGGGGTCCTACGAGCAGTACTTC.

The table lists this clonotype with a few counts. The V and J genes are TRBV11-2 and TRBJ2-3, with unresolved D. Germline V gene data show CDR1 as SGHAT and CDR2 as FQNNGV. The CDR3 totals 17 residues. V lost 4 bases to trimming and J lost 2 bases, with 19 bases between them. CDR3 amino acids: CASSWEELGIDTDTQYF. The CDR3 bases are TGTGCCAGCAGCTGGGAAGAGTTGGGGATAGACACAGATACGCAGTATTTT.

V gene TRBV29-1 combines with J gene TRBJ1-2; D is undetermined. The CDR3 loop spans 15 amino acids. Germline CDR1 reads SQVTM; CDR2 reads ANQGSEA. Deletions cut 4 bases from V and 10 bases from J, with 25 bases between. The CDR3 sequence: CSVVEMTSVSVPYTF. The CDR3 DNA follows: TGCAGCGTTGTAGAGATGACTTCCGTCAGTGTTCCCTACACCTTC. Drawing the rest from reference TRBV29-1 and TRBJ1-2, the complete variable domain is SAVISQKPSRDICQRGTSLTIQCQVDSQVTMMFWYRQQPGQSLTLIATANQGSEATYESGFVIDKFPISRPNLTFSTLTVSNMSPEDSSIYLCSVVEMTSVSVPYTFGSGTRLTVV.

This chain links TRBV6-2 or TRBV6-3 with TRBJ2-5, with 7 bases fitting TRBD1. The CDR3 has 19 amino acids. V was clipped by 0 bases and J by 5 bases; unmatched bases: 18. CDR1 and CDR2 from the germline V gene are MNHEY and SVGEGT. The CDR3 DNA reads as TGTGCCAGCAGTTACTCGATGACAGAGGGGGCGCGAATATTCGAGACCCAGTACTTC. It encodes CASSYSMTEGARIFETQYF.

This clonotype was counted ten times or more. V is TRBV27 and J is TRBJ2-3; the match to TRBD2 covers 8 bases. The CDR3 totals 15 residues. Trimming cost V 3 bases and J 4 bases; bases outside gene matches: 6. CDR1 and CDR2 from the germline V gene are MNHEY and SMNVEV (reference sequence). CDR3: CASSFGSGEADTQYF. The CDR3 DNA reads TGTGCCAGCAGTTTTGGTAGCGGGGAGGCAGATACGCAGTATTTT.

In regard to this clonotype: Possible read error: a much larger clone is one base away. The CDR3 DNA sequence: TGTGCCAGTAGTACCGACACGAGCTCCTACGGGCAGTACTTC. The encoded protein is CASSTDTSSYGQYF. The rearrangement uses TRBV19 and TRBJ2-7; D is unclear. Germline-derived CDR1 and CDR2 are LNHDA and SQIVND (reference sequence). The CDR3 spans 14 residues.

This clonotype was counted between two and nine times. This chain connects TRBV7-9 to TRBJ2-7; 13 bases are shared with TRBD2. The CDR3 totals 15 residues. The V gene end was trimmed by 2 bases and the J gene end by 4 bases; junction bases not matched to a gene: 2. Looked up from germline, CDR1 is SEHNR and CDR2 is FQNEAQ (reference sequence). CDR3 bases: TGTGCCAGCAGCTTAAGGACTAGCGGGGGATACGAGCAGTACTTC. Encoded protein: CASSLRTSGGYEQYF.

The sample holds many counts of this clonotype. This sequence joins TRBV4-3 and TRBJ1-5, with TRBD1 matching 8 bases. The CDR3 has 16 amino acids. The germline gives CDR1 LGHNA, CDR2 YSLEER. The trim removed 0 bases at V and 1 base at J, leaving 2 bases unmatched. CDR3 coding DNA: TGCGCCAGCAGCCAAGACACAGGGGGGAGCAATCAGCCCCAGCATTTT. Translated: CASSQDTGGSNQPQHF.

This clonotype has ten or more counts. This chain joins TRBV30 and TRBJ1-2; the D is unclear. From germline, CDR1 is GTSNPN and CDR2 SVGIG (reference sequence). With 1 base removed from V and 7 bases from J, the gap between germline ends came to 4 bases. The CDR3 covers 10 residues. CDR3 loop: CAWSGGGYTF. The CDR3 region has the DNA TGTGCCTGGAGTGGAGGTGGCTACACCTTC. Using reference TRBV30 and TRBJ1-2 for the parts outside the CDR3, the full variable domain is SQTIHQWPATLVQPVGSPLSLECTVEGTSNPNLYWYRQAAGRGLQLLFYSVGIGQISSEVPQNLSASRPQDRQFILSSKKLLLSDSGFYLCAWSGGGYTFGSGTRLTVV.

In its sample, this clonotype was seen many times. The chain's CDR3 is CASSQSQGHYSYNEQFF. The CDR3 bases are TGCGCCAGCAGTCAATCACAAGGGCACTATTCCTACAATGAGCAGTTCTTC. J is TRBJ2-1 and V is TRBV23-1; D ambiguous. TRBV23-1 is flagged as an ORF with uncertain function. V dropped 0 bases and J dropped 1 base, with 13 bases sitting between them. The CDR3 has 17 amino acids.

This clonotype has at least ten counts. In nucleotides, the CDR3 is TGCAGTGCTAGAGTTTTAGGTTACAGGGGGTACGAGCAGTACTTC. Protein: CSARVLGYRGYEQYF. The gene calls are TRBV20-1 and TRBJ2-7; the match to TRBD1 covers 8 bases. V lost 1 base, J lost 4 bases, and 9 bases stayed unmatched. Germline V lookup: CDR1 DFQATT, CDR2 SNEGSKA (reference sequence). The CDR3 extends over 15 amino acids.

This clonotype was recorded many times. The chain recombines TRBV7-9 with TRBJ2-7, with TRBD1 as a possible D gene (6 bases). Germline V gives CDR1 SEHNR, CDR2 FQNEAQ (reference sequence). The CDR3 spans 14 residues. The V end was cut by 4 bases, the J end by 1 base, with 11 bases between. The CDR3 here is CASSSGTTSYEQYF. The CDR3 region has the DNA TGTGCCAGCAGCTCGGGGACAACATCCTACGAGCAGTACTTC.

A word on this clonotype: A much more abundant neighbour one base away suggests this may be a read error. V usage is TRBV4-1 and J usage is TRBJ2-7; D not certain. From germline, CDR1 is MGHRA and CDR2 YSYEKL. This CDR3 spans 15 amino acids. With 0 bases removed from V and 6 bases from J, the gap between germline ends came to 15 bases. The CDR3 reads CASSQESGYGCEQYF. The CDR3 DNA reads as TGCGCCAGCAGCCAAGAGTCGGGTTACGGCTGCGAGCAGTACTTC.

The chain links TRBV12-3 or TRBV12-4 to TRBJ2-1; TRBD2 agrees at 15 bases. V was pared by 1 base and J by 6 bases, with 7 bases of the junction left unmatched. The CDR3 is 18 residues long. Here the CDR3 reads CASSLGGGLAGGRNEQFF. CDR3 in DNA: TGTGCCAGCAGTTTAGGGGGGGGACTAGCGGGGGGACGCAATGAGCAGTTCTTC.

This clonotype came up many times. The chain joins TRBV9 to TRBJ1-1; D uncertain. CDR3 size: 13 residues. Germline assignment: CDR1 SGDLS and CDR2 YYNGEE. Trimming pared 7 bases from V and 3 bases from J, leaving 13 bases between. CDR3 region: CASGNTGDTEAFF. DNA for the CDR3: TGTGCCAGCGGAAATACTGGGGACACTGAAGCTTTCTTT.

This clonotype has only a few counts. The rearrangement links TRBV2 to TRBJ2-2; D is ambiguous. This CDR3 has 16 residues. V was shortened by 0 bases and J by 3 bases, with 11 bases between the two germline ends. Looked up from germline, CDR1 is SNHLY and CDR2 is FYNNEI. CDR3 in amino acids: CASSEAWRQDTGELFF. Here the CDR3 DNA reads TGTGCCAGCAGTGAAGCCTGGCGCCAGGACACCGGGGAGCTGTTTTTT.

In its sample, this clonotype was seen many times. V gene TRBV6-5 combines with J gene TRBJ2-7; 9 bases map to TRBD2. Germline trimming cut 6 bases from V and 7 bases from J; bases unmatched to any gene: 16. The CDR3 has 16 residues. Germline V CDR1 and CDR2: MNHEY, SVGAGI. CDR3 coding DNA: TGTGCCAGCAGCCCGCGGGGGGGAGGCGAAGCTGGGGAGCAGTACTTC. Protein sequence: CASSPRGGGEAGEQYF.

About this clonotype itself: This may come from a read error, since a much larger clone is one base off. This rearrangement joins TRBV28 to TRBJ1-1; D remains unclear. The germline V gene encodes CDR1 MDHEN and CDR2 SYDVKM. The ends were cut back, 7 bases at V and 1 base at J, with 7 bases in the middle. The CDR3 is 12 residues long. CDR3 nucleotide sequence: TGTGCCAGCAATCCAGGGAACACTGAAGCTTTCTTT. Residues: CASNPGNTEAFF. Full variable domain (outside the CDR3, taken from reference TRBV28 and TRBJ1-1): DVKVTQSSRYLVKRTGEKVFLECVQDMDHENMFWYRQDPGLGLRLIYFSYDVKMKEKGDIPEGYSVSREKKERFSLILESASTNQTSMYLCASNPGNTEAFFGQGTRLTVV.

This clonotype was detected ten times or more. This CDR3 reads CASSLNRWGTEAFF. The CDR3 coding sequence is TGTGCCAGCAGTTTAAACAGGTGGGGAACTGAAGCTTTCTTT. The chain employs TRBV27 and TRBJ1-1; tentatively, D is TRBD1 (5 bases). This CDR3 region has 14 residues. Germline V CDR1 and CDR2: MNHEY, SMNVEV (reference sequence). The ends were cut back, 2 bases at V and 5 bases at J, with 12 bases in the middle.